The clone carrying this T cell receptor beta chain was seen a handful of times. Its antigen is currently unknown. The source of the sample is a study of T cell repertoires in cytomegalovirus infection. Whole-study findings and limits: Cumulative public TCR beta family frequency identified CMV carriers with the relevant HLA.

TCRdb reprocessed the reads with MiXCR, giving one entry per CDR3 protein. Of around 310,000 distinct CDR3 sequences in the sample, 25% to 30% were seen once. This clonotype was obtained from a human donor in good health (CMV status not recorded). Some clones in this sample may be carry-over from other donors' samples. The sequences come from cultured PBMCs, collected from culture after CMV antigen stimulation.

For the CDR3, the DNA is TGTGCCAGCAGCTCAGGGGCCCGGTTCTATGGCTACACCTTC. This translates into CASSSGARFYGYTF. The rearrangement links TRBV7-6 to TRBJ1-2, with TRBD1 as a possible D gene (6 bases). Germline lookup yields CDR1 SGHVS and CDR2 FNYEAQ. CDR3 size: 14 residues. V lost 4 bases to trimming and J lost 4 bases, with 13 bases between them.